The 4 T cell receptor beta chains reported below all come from one sample, sequenced in a study of spatial heterogeneity in lung cancer. TCRdb recomputed calls from the 5' RACE reads with MiXCR, one row per CDR3 protein. In the table there are about 10,000 distinct CDR3 sequences, approximately 3.7% of which are singletons. Time point: sample taken at primary tumor resection. The source was PBMCs, collected at surgery. The receptor set was obtained from a female donor with early-stage non-small cell lung cancer.

A few counts support this clonotype. This chain joins TRBV19 and TRBJ2-1, with D maybe TRBD2 (6 bases). The V end lost 5 bases, the J end lost 0 bases, and 8 bases lay between the germline ends. CDR3 size: 14 residues. The germline V gene has CDR1 LNHDA and CDR2 SQIVND (reference sequence). DNA for the CDR3: TGTGCCAGTAGTGCGGGGCGCTCCTACAATGAGCAGTTCTTC. Protein product: CASSAGRSYNEQFF.

The table lists this clonotype with many counts. V gene TRBV7-3 combines with J gene TRBJ2-2; D remains ambiguous. Between the trimmed V and J ends, which lost 0 bases and 1 base, there was a span of 3 bases. The CDR3 spans 14 residues. CDR1 and CDR2 from the germline V gene are SGHTA and FQGTGA. CDR3 residues: CASSLTQNTGELFF. The CDR3 coding sequence is TGTGCCAGCAGCTTAACGCAGAACACCGGGGAGCTGTTTTTT.

The CDR3 sequence is CASSKSGGPRVEQFF. The DNA of the CDR3 is TGCGCCAGCAGCAAATCGGGGGGGCCAAGGGTTGAGCAGTTCTTC. The rearrangement links TRBV5-1 to TRBJ2-1, with TRBD2 matching 8 bases. This CDR3 comprises 15 residues. The germline CDR1 and CDR2 sequences are SGHRS and YFSETQ. After removal of 4 bases from V and 9 bases from J, the junction contained 12 bases not matched to a gene.

The gene calls are TRBV18 and TRBJ1-1, with a weak D call TRBD1 (5 bases). V lost 2 bases, J lost 4 bases, and 5 bases lay in between. The CDR3 is made up of 12 amino acids. Germline V CDR1 and CDR2: KGHSH, LQKENI. CDR3 sequence: CASSPGATEAFF. The CDR3 bases are TGTGCCAGCTCACCAGGGGCCACTGAAGCTTTCTTT.